The sequence of this T cell receptor beta chain was determined in a study of tumor and adjacent non-tumor tissue in lung cancer. General study results and limits: Higher tumor TCR diversity was associated with shorter survival.

RNA was extracted from bulk tissue without any cell sorting. More than 3 cm separated this lung sample from the edge of the tumor. Donors were chemotherapy-naive, newly diagnosed lung cancer surgical patients in China, August–late 2014. A modified ARM-PCR protocol with three rounds of nested PCR amplified TCRbeta. TCRdb redid the calling of the multiplex PCR reads with MiXCR, one entry per CDR3 protein. The table shows 40,000 to 45,000 distinct CDR3 sequences, with 60% occurring only once. About this clonotype itself: Its antigen is not known. At one end, the junction sequence differs from germline, possibly due to a read error.

This CDR3 has 15 residues. CDR1 is SQVTM, CDR2 ANQGSEA, per germline. The chain carries TRBV29-1 and TRBJ2-2; 7 nucleotides agree with TRBD2. Input material: distant non-tumor lung tissue. The receptor comes from a man between 50 and 59 years old with non-small cell lung cancer. CDR3 coding DNA: TGCAGCGATGATTATGAGGGAGGGAACACCGGGGAGCTGTCTTTT. Protein: CSDDYEGGNTGELSF.